What follows are 18 T cell receptor beta chains derived from one specimen sequenced in a study of blood T cell repertoires in COVID-19. Libraries were prepared by immunoSEQ multiplex PCR; TCRdb keeps only in-frame clonotypes and omits some of them. The repertoire holds 100,000 to 150,000 clones, around 88% seen once, with 2.3% in the top ten. The sample taken for sequencing was PBMCs or T cells enriched from blood (not recorded which). These receptors all come from a woman aged 50 to 60 who had recovered from COVID-19.

This sequence joins TRBV11-3 and TRBJ1-2; 8 nucleotides line up with TRBD1. The trim removed 5 bases at V and 6 bases at J, leaving 14 bases unmatched. The CDR3 is made up of 16 amino acids. In germline, CDR1 is SGHNT, CDR2 YENEEA. The CDR3 sequence is CASSDGLGQGRNGYTF. In DNA, the CDR3 is TGTGCCAGCAGCGACGGGCTTGGACAGGGTCGGAATGGCTACACCTTC.

The rearrangement links TRBV6-1 to TRBJ2-7, with 12 bases identical to TRBD1. Trimming cost V 4 bases and J 5 bases; bases outside gene matches: 6. The V gene's germline CDR1 is MNHNS and CDR2 SASEGT. The CDR3 extends over 15 amino acids. The CDR3 here is CASSAAGTGGDEQYF. CDR3 DNA: TGTGCCAGCAGTGCAGCCGGGACAGGGGGCGACGAGCAGTACTTC.

V gene TRBV2 combines with J gene TRBJ1-2, with D possibly TRBD1 on 6 matching bases. The CDR3 consists of 13 residues. Trimming removed 10 bases from V and 2 bases from J, with 14 bases in between. CDR1 and CDR2 (germline): SNHLY, FYNNEI. The CDR3 sequence: CATPGHTNYGYTF. DNA of the CDR3: TGTGCCACCCCGGGACACACCAACTATGGCTACACCTTC.

This clone was found a few times. The rearrangement joins TRBV27 to TRBJ1-1; D may be TRBD1 (6 bases). The CDR3 loop spans 13 amino acids. Germline assignment: CDR1 MNHEY and CDR2 SMNVEV (reference sequence). Trimming stripped 5 bases from V and 4 bases from J, with 11 bases between. The CDR3 DNA is TGTGCCAGCAGTCCCCGCAGGGGCACTGAAGCTTTCTTT. Translated, it gives CASSPRRGTEAFF.

This chain uses TRBV25-1 with TRBJ2-3; 9 nucleotides align to TRBD2. The V gene end was trimmed by 3 bases and the J gene end by 2 bases; junction bases not matched to a gene: 9. Germline-derived CDR1 and CDR2 are MGHDK and SYGVNS. The CDR3 totals 17 residues. The CDR3: CASSEGRGGGATDTQYF. Here the CDR3 DNA reads TGTGCCAGCAGTGAGGGGCGTGGCGGGGGGGCCACAGATACGCAGTATTTT. The entire variable domain, with the rest obtained from reference TRBV25-1 and TRBJ2-3, is as follows: EADIYQTPRYLVIGTGKKITLECSQTMGHDKMYWYQQDPGMELHLIHYSYGVNSTEKGDLSSESTVSRIRTEHFPLTLESARPSHTSQYLCASSEGRGGGATDTQYFGPGTRLTVL.

The genes are TRBV2 and TRBJ1-3; 9 nucleotides align to TRBD1. This CDR3 has 18 amino acids. Trimming at V came to 3 bases and at J to 2 bases, leaving 11 bases not matched to a gene. Germline-derived CDR1 and CDR2 are SNHLY and FYNNEI. CDR3 bases: TGTGCCAGCAGTGAGCCGGGACAGGGACTAAAAACTGGAAACACCATATATTTT. This sequence encodes CASSEPGQGLKTGNTIYF. Looking up the rest from reference TRBV2 and TRBJ1-3 gives the full variable domain: EPEVTQTPSHQVTQMGQEVILRCVPISNHLYFYWYRQILGQKVEFLVSFYNNEISEKSEIFDDQFSVERPDGSNFTLKIRSTKLEDSAMYFCASSEPGQGLKTGNTIYFGEGSWLTVV.

The J gene is TRBJ1-3, the V gene TRBV7-2; 11 bases map to TRBD1. The germline V gene encodes CDR1 SGHTA and CDR2 FQGNSA. CDR3 length: 17 residues. Unmatched junction bases numbered 10, after V lost 5 bases and J lost 4 bases. This CDR3 reads CASSRAGTGGSGNTIYF. CDR3 coding DNA: TGTGCCAGCAGCCGGGCCGGGACAGGGGGTTCCGGAAACACCATATATTTT.

The chain is built from TRBV6-5 and TRBJ2-7; D may be TRBD2 (7 bases). The V gene's germline CDR1 is MNHEY and CDR2 SVGAGI. CDR3 size: 15 residues. The V end lost 4 bases, the J end lost 0 bases, and 13 bases lay between the germline ends. This CDR3 is CASSSGGSPSYEQYF. CDR3 coding DNA: TGTGCCAGCAGTTCGGGGGGCAGCCCCTCCTACGAGCAGTACTTC.

V usage is TRBV30 and J usage is TRBJ2-3, with TRBD2 matching over 7 bases. In germline, CDR1 is GTSNPN, CDR2 SVGIG (reference sequence). Trimming removed 5 bases from V and 7 bases from J; junction bases left unmatched: 9. The CDR3 contains 13 residues. CDR3 region: CAWVDWGGYTQYF. The CDR3 DNA reads as TGTGCCTGGGTGGATTGGGGGGGGTATACGCAGTATTTT.

V gene TRBV5-8 combines with J gene TRBJ2-1; 8 bases agree with TRBD2. Trimming cost V 2 bases and J 2 bases; bases outside gene matches: 6. This CDR3 comprises 16 residues. Looked up from germline, CDR1 is SGHTS and CDR2 is YDEGEE. CDR3 protein: CASSLLRGAPYNEQFF. Here the CDR3 DNA reads TGTGCCAGCAGCTTACTGCGGGGGGCCCCCTACAATGAGCAGTTCTTC.

This clone came up a few times. The chain has TRBV18 and TRBJ2-5, with 9 bases lining up with TRBD2. This CDR3 has 15 amino acids. Unmatched junction bases numbered 7, after V lost 3 bases and J lost 5 bases. CDR1 and CDR2 (germline): KGHSH, LQKENI. The CDR3, as DNA: TGTGCCAGCTCACCGCGGGCTAGCGGGGACGAGACCCAGTACTTC. Translation: CASSPRASGDETQYF.

V is TRBV9 and J is TRBJ2-7, with TRBD1 matching over 9 bases. The CDR3 runs to 17 residues. CDR1 and CDR2 from the germline V gene are SGDLS and YYNGEE. Trimming took 0 bases from V and 6 from J; bases not matched to a gene: 13. CDR3 sequence reads: CASSVGGTGSGLREQYF. The CDR3 DNA is TGTGCCAGCAGCGTAGGAGGGACAGGGTCCGGTCTTCGCGAGCAGTACTTC.

A few counts support this clone. The CDR3 DNA reads as TGTGCCAGCAGCCCCAGGGGGGTCTCTAATGAAAAACTGTTTTTT. Translating it yields CASSPRGVSNEKLFF. The V call is TRBV3-1 (or the pseudogene TRBV3-2), the J call TRBJ1-4; 7 nucleotides line up with TRBD1. Germline values: CDR1 LGHDT, CDR2 YNNKEL (reference sequence). The CDR3 has 15 residues. Trimming took 4 bases from V and 3 from J; bases not matched to a gene: 5.

V gene TRBV19 combines with J gene TRBJ2-2; a possible D gene is TRBD1 (8 bases). There are 14 residues in the CDR3. Looked up from germline, CDR1 is LNHDA and CDR2 is SQIVND (reference sequence). The V and J ends lost 8 bases and 4 bases respectively, with 14 bases between them. The CDR3 region has the DNA TGTGCCAGTGGTCACAGGGGGGGCACCGGGGAGCTGTTTTTT. Encoded protein: CASGHRGGTGELFF. Full variable domain (outside the CDR3, taken from reference TRBV19 and TRBJ2-2): DGGITQSPKYLFRKEGQNVTLSCEQNLNHDAMYWYRQDPGQGLRLIYYSQIVNDFQKGDIAEGYSVSREKKESFPLTVTSAQKNPTAFYLCASGHRGGTGELFFGEGSRLTVL.

This chain joins TRBV19 and TRBJ1-5; a possible D gene is TRBD1 (5 bases). The V gene's germline CDR1 is LNHDA and CDR2 SQIVND (reference sequence). The CDR3 is made up of 13 amino acids. V was shortened by 3 bases and J by 6 bases, with 9 bases between the two germline ends. CDR3 sequence (DNA): TGTGCCAGTAGTATCCAACAGGCTCAGCCCCAGCATTTT. This sequence encodes CASSIQQAQPQHF.

The chain carries TRBV27 and TRBJ1-1; 10 positions agree with TRBD1. The CDR3 totals 19 residues. CDR1 and CDR2 from the germline V gene are MNHEY and SMNVEV (reference sequence). Germline trimming cut 5 bases from V and 1 base from J; bases unmatched to any gene: 16. CDR3 DNA: TGTGCCAGCAGTCCTACGCCTGGGGAGACAGGGGGCTGGAACACTGAAGCTTTCTTT. It encodes CASSPTPGETGGWNTEAFF.

The J gene is TRBJ2-7, the V gene TRBV7-6; D perhaps matches TRBD1 (6 bases). This CDR3 comprises 11 residues. Germline V gene lookup returns CDR1 SGHVS and CDR2 FNYEAQ. Trimming stripped 3 bases from V and 9 bases from J, with 9 bases between. The CDR3: CASSFKGVQYF. The CDR3 DNA reads TGTGCCAGCAGCTTCAAGGGGGTGCAGTACTTC.

The chain links TRBV11-2 to TRBJ2-7; D possibly corresponds to TRBD2 (6 bases). Germline CDR1 reads SGHAT; CDR2 reads FQNNGV. The length of the CDR3 is 13 residues. Trimming removed 5 bases at V and 6 bases at J, with 14 bases between. The CDR3 region is CASSPGRNGEQYF. CDR3 DNA sequence: TGTGCCAGCAGCCCGGGGAGGAACGGCGAGCAGTACTTC.